The 30 T cell receptor beta chains listed next were all sequenced from one sample in a study of cytomegalovirus exposure and HLA in healthy donors. Researchers ran the PCR with 60 Vbeta and 13 Jbeta primers. Sequencing was performed with immunoSEQ multiplex PCR; in TCRdb, only in-frame clones are kept and a portion is missing. The sample contains about 110,000 clones, 79% of which appear only once. Material: PBMCs. These receptors were taken from a woman aged 18-35 years in good health and CMV-seropositive.

The rearrangement links TRBV6-5 to TRBJ1-2; tentatively, D is TRBD1 (6 bases). V was cut by 5 bases and J by 8 bases, with 18 bases left in between. This CDR3 region has 14 residues. Germline V lookup: CDR1 MNHEY, CDR2 SVGAGI. This chain's CDR3 is CASSRSGGAGGYTF. The CDR3 DNA sequence: TGTGCCAGCAGTCGCTCCGGGGGGGCGGGGGGCTACACCTTC.

This clone was detected only a few times. The chain is built from TRBV7-3 and TRBJ1-2; 7 nucleotides agree with TRBD1. J lost 3 bases, V lost 5 bases, and 9 bases had no gene match. This CDR3 has 15 amino acids. Germline V gene data show CDR1 as SGHTA and CDR2 as FQGTGA. The CDR3 coding sequence is TGTGCCAGCAGCGGCTCTGGGACAGTTGACTATGGCTACACCTTC. Translation: CASSGSGTVDYGYTF.

The rearrangement joins TRBV6-6 to TRBJ1-2, with a weak D call TRBD1 (6 bases). The CDR3 extends over 14 amino acids. The germline V and J ends were trimmed by 0 bases and 7 bases, with 12 bases remaining between them. The germline CDR1 and CDR2 sequences are MNHNY and SVGAGI (reference sequence). CDR3 DNA: TGTGCCAGCAGTTACTCGACAGGCTTTGGTGGCTACACCTTC. Encoded protein: CASSYSTGFGGYTF.

This CDR3 reads CASSLDRGGTADTQYF. The CDR3 region has the DNA TGCGCCAGCAGCTTGGACAGGGGAGGAACAGCAGATACGCAGTATTTT. V is TRBV5-1 and J is TRBJ2-3, with a tentative D call TRBD1 (7 bases). Germline loops: CDR1 SGHRS, CDR2 YFSETQ. Trimming cost V 0 bases and J 4 bases, with 15 bases left between them. This CDR3 spans 16 amino acids. The entire variable domain, with the rest obtained from reference TRBV5-1 and TRBJ2-3, is as follows: KAGVTQTPRYLIKTRGQQVTLSCSPISGHRSVSWYQQTPGQGLQFLFEYFSETQRNKGNFPGRFSGRQFSNSRSEMNVSTLELGDSALYLCASSLDRGGTADTQYFGPGTRLTVL.

The chain combines TRBV5-1 with TRBJ2-7, with 7 bases lining up with TRBD1. The CDR3 is 14 residues long. V trimming: 1 base; J trimming: 5 bases; junction bases outside the gene matches: 6. The V gene's germline CDR1 is SGHRS and CDR2 YFSETQ. The CDR3 nucleotides are TGCGCCAGCAGCTTGTTAGGGGGCCGGAACGAGCAGTACTTC. It codes for CASSLLGGRNEQYF.

J is TRBJ2-5 and V is TRBV6-5, with TRBD2 matching over 7 bases. This CDR3 has 15 amino acids. CDR1 MNHEY and CDR2 SVGAGI come from the germline V gene. V lost 2 bases, J lost 1 base, and 4 bases stayed unmatched. CDR3 DNA: TGTGCCAGCAGTTACGCGGGGGAGGTCCAAGAGACCCAGTACTTC. Its protein is CASSYAGEVQETQYF.

The rearrangement joins TRBV28 to TRBJ1-4; D ambiguous. The germline V gene encodes CDR1 MDHEN and CDR2 SYDVKM. The CDR3 runs to 11 residues. V dropped 5 bases and J dropped 8 bases, with 6 bases sitting between them. The CDR3: CASSIREKLFF. The CDR3 DNA reads TGTGCCAGCAGTATCAGGGAAAAACTGTTTTTT. Full variable domain (missing parts from reference TRBV28 and TRBJ1-4): DVKVTQSSRYLVKRTGEKVFLECVQDMDHENMFWYRQDPGLGLRLIYFSYDVKMKEKGDIPEGYSVSREKKERFSLILESASTNQTSMYLCASSIREKLFFGSGTQLSVL.

As regards this clone: An end of the junction differs from the germline gene, which may be a read error. The chain couples TRBV2 to TRBJ2-4; the D gene is possibly TRBD2 (6 bases). Germline CDR1 SNHLY, CDR2 FYNNEI. This CDR3 has 14 amino acids. The CDR3 coding sequence is TGTGCCAGCAGTCAAGCGGGCTCGCTAAACATTCAGTACTTC. It codes for CASSQAGSLNIQYF.

The gene calls are TRBV5-1 and TRBJ2-7; 9 bases agree with TRBD1. Losses at the gene ends were 4 bases for V and 2 bases for J; bases not matched to a gene: 10. Germline assignment: CDR1 SGHRS and CDR2 YFSETQ. The CDR3 has 16 residues. This chain's CDR3 is CASSLIPGQGPYEQYF. DNA of the CDR3: TGCGCCAGCAGCCTTATTCCGGGACAGGGACCCTACGAGCAGTACTTC.

This clone was seen only a few times. The CDR3 loop is CAWSRQNNQPQHF. The CDR3, as DNA: TGTGCCTGGAGTCGACAGAACAATCAGCCCCAGCATTTT. The rearrangement links TRBV30 to TRBJ1-5, with a weak D call TRBD1 (5 bases). There are 13 residues in the CDR3. Germline lookup yields CDR1 GTSNPN and CDR2 SVGIG (reference sequence). V was pared by 2 bases and J by 3 bases, with 8 bases between.

The CDR3 is CASRREGQSYTF. In DNA form, the CDR3 reads TGTGCCAGCAGACGGGAGGGACAGAGCTACACCTTC. This sequence joins TRBV6-5 and TRBJ1-2; 7 positions match TRBD1. Germline CDR1 is MNHEY and CDR2 is SVGAGI. The CDR3 is 12 residues long. The V gene end was trimmed by 6 bases and the J gene end by 9 bases; junction bases not matched to a gene: 7.

This clone was picked up one time. This chain links TRBV2 with TRBJ2-1; 7 bases match TRBD2. This CDR3 comprises 16 residues. Per germline, CDR1 SNHLY and CDR2 FYNNEI. V trimming: 1 base; J trimming: 4 bases; junction bases outside the gene matches: 7. CDR3 DNA: TGTGCCAGCAGTGAAGGTCGGGGGGAACCATACAATGAGCAGTTCTTC. It codes for CASSEGRGEPYNEQFF.

The chain recombines TRBV7-9 with TRBJ2-7; maybe TRBD1 (5 bases). V gave up 5 bases and J gave up 2 bases, with 13 bases separating them. From germline, CDR1 is SEHNR and CDR2 FQNEAQ (reference sequence). This CDR3 comprises 14 residues. The CDR3 loop reads CASSAGKAPYEQYF. In DNA form, the CDR3 reads TGTGCCAGCAGCGCAGGGAAGGCCCCCTACGAGCAGTACTTC.

This chain joins TRBV5-1 and TRBJ2-6; D is possibly TRBD1 (6 bases). Germline V gives CDR1 SGHRS, CDR2 YFSETQ. CDR3 length: 16 residues. The V gene lost 0 bases and the J gene lost 2 bases, with 9 bases spanning the gap. CDR3 region: CASSLATGPGANVLTF. The CDR3 bases are TGCGCCAGCAGCTTGGCCACAGGGCCTGGGGCCAACGTCCTGACTTTC.

V is TRBV7-3 and J is TRBJ2-2; 8 nucleotides line up with TRBD1. Per germline, CDR1 SGHTA and CDR2 FQGTGA. The CDR3 is 16 amino acids. J was trimmed by 0 bases and V by 5 bases; bases with no gene match: 5. This CDR3 is CASSATGVANTGELFF. The DNA of the CDR3 is TGTGCCAGCAGCGCGACAGGGGTCGCGAACACCGGGGAGCTGTTTTTT.

The chain joins TRBV5-1 to TRBJ2-6; a possible D gene is TRBD1 (5 bases). The CDR3 runs 13 residues. CDR1 is SGHRS and CDR2 is YFSETQ in the germline V gene. V dropped 5 bases and J dropped 12 bases, with 15 bases sitting between them. CDR3 in amino acids: CASRADIVSVLTF. The DNA for the CDR3 is TGCGCCAGCAGGGCGGACATTGTGAGCGTCCTGACTTTC.

This chain uses TRBV5-1 with TRBJ1-2; 7 bases map to TRBD1. The CDR3 extends over 13 amino acids. Germline V gives CDR1 SGHRS, CDR2 YFSETQ. The trim removed 0 bases at V and 8 bases at J, leaving 4 bases unmatched. The CDR3 spells CASSLGQGDGYTF. DNA for the CDR3: TGCGCCAGCAGCTTGGGGCAGGGGGACGGCTACACCTTC.

The chain recombines TRBV7-6 with TRBJ2-3; D possibly corresponds to TRBD2 (6 bases). V was clipped by 1 base and J by 1 base, with 9 bases between them. The CDR3 sequence is 15 residues long. CDR1 SGHVS and CDR2 FNYEAQ come from the germline V gene. In nucleotides, the CDR3 is TGTGCCAGCAGCTTAGATGCTAGCGGCACAGATACGCAGTATTTT. Its protein product is CASSLDASGTDTQYF.

The chain uses TRBV5-1 and TRBJ2-7; 14 bases are shared with TRBD2. This CDR3 comprises 15 residues. CDR1 SGHRS and CDR2 YFSETQ come from the germline V gene. Trimming took 0 bases from V and 13 from J; bases not matched to a gene: 9. CDR3 nucleotides: TGCGCCAGCAGCTTGGAGGGACTAGCGGGAGCCGCCCTTTACTTC. Its translation: CASSLEGLAGAALYF. The full variable domain, with the rest looked up from reference TRBV5-1 and TRBJ2-7, is KAGVTQTPRYLIKTRGQQVTLSCSPISGHRSVSWYQQTPGQGLQFLFEYFSETQRNKGNFPGRFSGRQFSNSRSEMNVSTLELGDSALYLCASSLEGLAGAALYFGPGTRLTVT.

The chain is built from TRBV9 and TRBJ2-1; 8 nucleotides line up with TRBD2. J lost 5 bases, V lost 2 bases, and 12 bases had no gene match. The CDR3 runs 17 residues. Germline-derived CDR1 and CDR2 are SGDLS and YYNGEE. The DNA for the CDR3 is TGTGCCAGCAGCGTCAATCCAGCGGGAGCCCCACACAATGAGCAGTTCTTC. It translates to CASSVNPAGAPHNEQFF.

This sequence joins TRBV30 and TRBJ2-2; the match to TRBD2 covers 7 bases. The V gene's germline CDR1 is GTSNPN and CDR2 SVGIG (reference sequence). The CDR3 contains 14 residues. V lost 1 base to trimming and J lost 4 bases; unmatched junction nucleotides: 3. CDR3 loop: CAWSEGTITGELFF. CDR3 nucleotide sequence: TGTGCCTGGAGTGAGGGGACTATCACCGGGGAGCTGTTTTTT.

With respect to this clone: At one of its ends the junction is not consistent with the germline gene, which may arise from a read error. The chain has TRBV5-4 and TRBJ2-1; perhaps TRBD1 as D (5 bases). Germline values: CDR1 SGHNT, CDR2 YYREEE (reference sequence). The CDR3 has 17 residues. In DNA, the CDR3 is TGTGTCAGCAGCCCTACCACCATGGGCAGGGCAGACGATGAGCAGTTCTTC. It is translated as CVSSPTTMGRADDEQFF.

V gene TRBV7-6 combines with J gene TRBJ2-7; 7 bases are shared with TRBD2. The CDR3 has 13 residues. V trimming: 4 bases; J trimming: 5 bases; junction bases outside the gene matches: 5. In germline, CDR1 is SGHVS, CDR2 FNYEAQ. CDR3 residues: CASSSTRGDEQYF. CDR3 DNA: TGTGCCAGCAGCTCGACCCGGGGGGACGAGCAGTACTTC.

The chain links TRBV30 to TRBJ2-3; 14 nucleotides agree with TRBD2. CDR1 and CDR2 (germline): GTSNPN, SVGIG (reference sequence). V lost 8 bases to trimming and J lost 6 bases; unmatched junction nucleotides: 1. This CDR3 has 12 residues. CDR3 sequence (DNA): TGTGCCCGGACTAGCGGGAGGGATACGCAGTATTTT. It is translated as CARTSGRDTQYF.

This clone was detected once. The rearrangement links TRBV5-1 to TRBJ1-1, with TRBD1 identical over 9 bases. V gave up 2 bases and J gave up 3 bases; unmatched junction bases: 8. The germline gives CDR1 SGHRS, CDR2 YFSETQ. This CDR3 contains 16 residues. As DNA, the CDR3 is TGCGCCAGCAGCTTCTCGTACAGGGGGCGTTACACTGAAGCTTTCTTT. Protein product: CASSFSYRGRYTEAFF.

The rearrangement uses TRBV2 and TRBJ2-1; a possible D gene is TRBD1 (6 bases). V was clipped by 6 bases and J by 3 bases, with 9 bases between them. In germline, CDR1 is SNHLY, CDR2 FYNNEI. CDR3 length equals 13 residues. For the CDR3, the DNA is TGTGCCAGCAGCAGGACAGTCTACAATGAGCAGTTCTTC. Its protein product is CASSRTVYNEQFF. Full variable domain (rest looked up from reference TRBV2 and TRBJ2-1): EPEVTQTPSHQVTQMGQEVILRCVPISNHLYFYWYRQILGQKVEFLVSFYNNEISEKSEIFDDQFSVERPDGSNFTLKIRSTKLEDSAMYFCASSRTVYNEQFFGPGTRLTVL.

This rearrangement joins TRBV7-6 to TRBJ2-1; 14 bases are a match to TRBD2. J lost 7 bases, V lost 2 bases, and 7 bases had no gene match. This CDR3 has 17 residues. CDR1 is SGHVS, CDR2 FNYEAQ, per germline. CDR3 nucleotide sequence: TGTGCCAGCAGCTTAATGACTAGCGGGAGGGTTGGAAATGAGCAGTTCTTC. Translating gives CASSLMTSGRVGNEQFF.

This chain connects TRBV7-3 to TRBJ2-7; the match to TRBD2 covers 10 bases. This CDR3 contains 16 residues. In germline, CDR1 is SGHTA, CDR2 FQGTGA. Losses at the gene ends were 1 base for V and 0 bases for J; bases not matched to a gene: 3. CDR3 in DNA: TGTGCCAGCAGCTTAAGGGCTAGCGGGAGCTCCTACGAGCAGTACTTC. Its protein is CASSLRASGSSYEQYF.

This chain joins TRBV7-3 and TRBJ1-1; weak D call: TRBD1 (6 bases). Trimming pared 4 bases from V and 6 bases from J, leaving 21 bases between. CDR3 length: 16 residues. Germline V gene lookup returns CDR1 SGHTA and CDR2 FQGTGA. CDR3 residues: CASSYTTPRGRAEAFF. The DNA for the CDR3 is TGTGCCAGCAGCTATACCACGCCAAGGGGGAGGGCTGAAGCTTTCTTT.

The chain uses TRBV9 and TRBJ2-1; maybe TRBD2 (6 bases). CDR1 SGDLS and CDR2 YYNGEE come from the germline V gene. Trimming pared 1 base from V and 5 bases from J, leaving 10 bases between. The CDR3 spans 14 residues. The CDR3 reads CASSVYGGDNEQFF. The CDR3, as DNA: TGTGCCAGCAGCGTATATGGCGGGGACAATGAGCAGTTCTTC.